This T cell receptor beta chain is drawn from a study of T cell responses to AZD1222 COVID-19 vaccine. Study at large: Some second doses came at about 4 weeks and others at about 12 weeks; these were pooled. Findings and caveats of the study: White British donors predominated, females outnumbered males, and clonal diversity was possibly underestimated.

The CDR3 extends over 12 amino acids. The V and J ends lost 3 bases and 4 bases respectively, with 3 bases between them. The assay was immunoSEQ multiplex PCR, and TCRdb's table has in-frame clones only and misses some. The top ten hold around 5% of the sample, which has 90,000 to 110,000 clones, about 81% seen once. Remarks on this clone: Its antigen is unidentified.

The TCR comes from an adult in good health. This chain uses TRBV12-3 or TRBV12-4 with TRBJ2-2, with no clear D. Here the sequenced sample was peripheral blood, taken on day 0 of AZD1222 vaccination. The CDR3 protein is CASSFGTGELFF. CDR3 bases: TGTGCCAGCAGTTTCGGCACCGGGGAGCTGTTTTTT.